This is a list of T cell receptor beta chains from one sample in a study of blood T cells in healthy people across ages. TCRdb independently ran MiXCR on the 5' RACE reads; one entry per CDR3 protein. This sample has hundreds of thousands of distinct CDR3 sequences, with roughly 44% found just once. The sequenced sample was blood. The receptors were sampled from a man between 60 and 75 years old in good health. The CDR3 runs from the conserved cysteine through the conserved F or W. The order of the fields is clone size, J gene, V gene, CDR3 length, D gene, CDR3 DNA, CDR3 protein. A D gene is named only where the DNA matches it firmly. Clone size is stated in some rows and not others, as once, few, many or a class when expanded.

size: -
J: TRBJ2-5
V: TRBV5-1
length: 13
D: -
DNA: TGCGCCAGCAGCTTGGAGACGGGAGAGACCCAGTACTTC
CDR3: CASSLETGETQYF

size: -
J: TRBJ2-7
V: TRBV12-3/TRBV12-4
length: 12
D: -
DNA: TGTGCCGGCAGGAGAGACAGCTACGAGCAGTACTTC
CDR3: CAGRRDSYEQYF

size: few
J: TRBJ2-5
V: TRBV6-6
length: 15
D: TRBD1
DNA: TGTGCCAGCAGCCGACGGGACAGGGACGAAGAGACCCAGTACTTC
CDR3: CASSRRDRDEETQYF

size: -
J: TRBJ2-2
V: TRBV6-2/TRBV6-3
length: 14
D: TRBD2
DNA: TGTGCCAGCGGGACTAGCGGGTTCACCGGGGAGCTGTTTTTT
CDR3: CASGTSGFTGELFF

size: few
J: TRBJ2-1
V: TRBV10-2
length: 14
D: -
DNA: TGCGCCAGCAGGAACCTAGCGACGTGGAATGAGCAGTTCTTC
CDR3: CASRNLATWNEQFF

size: -
J: TRBJ2-1
V: TRBV24-1
length: 15
D: TRBD1
DNA: TGTGTCACCAGTGATGCCGACAGGGTGATTGATGAGCAGTTCTTC
CDR3: CVTSDADRVIDEQFF

size: -
J: TRBJ2-7
V: TRBV12-3/TRBV12-4
length: 14
D: TRBD1
DNA: TGTGCCAGCAGTCCACAGGGGAATCAATACGAGCAGTACTTC
CDR3: CASSPQGNQYEQYF

size: many
J: TRBJ2-5
V: TRBV18
length: 13
D: -
DNA: TGTGCCAGCAGTCCACCAGGGGAGGAGACCCAGTACTTC
CDR3: CASSPPGEETQYF

size: few
J: TRBJ2-5
V: TRBV10-3
length: 15
D: -
DNA: TGTGCCATCAGTGAGTCTGGAGGGGGTCAAGAGACCCAGTACTTC
CDR3: CAISESGGGQETQYF

size: few
J: TRBJ2-7
V: TRBV9
length: 14
D: -
DNA: TGTGCCTCCGCCCGGTGGTCCGACACCTACGAGCAGTACTTC
CDR3: CASARWSDTYEQYF

size: -
J: TRBJ1-2
V: TRBV3-1
length: 13
D: -
DNA: TGTGCCAGCAGCCAACTAGGAGGCTATGGCTACACCTTC
CDR3: CASSQLGGYGYTF

size: -
J: TRBJ2-5
V: TRBV20-1
length: 15
D: -
DNA: TGCAGTGCTAGAATTGGGGCAGGGACTTTGGCGACCCAGTACTTC
CDR3: CSARIGAGTLATQYF

size: -
J: TRBJ2-3
V: TRBV3-1
length: 14
D: -
DNA: TGTGCCAGCAGCCCGGGATTCCAAACAGATACGCAGTATTTT
CDR3: CASSPGFQTDTQYF

size: -
J: TRBJ2-6
V: TRBV24-1
length: 17
D: -
DNA: TGTGCCACCATTTTGGTAAAAAAAAGCTCTGGGGCCAACGTCCTGACTTTC
CDR3: CATILVKKSSGANVLTF

size: -
J: TRBJ1-2
V: TRBV20-1
length: 13
D: TRBD1
DNA: TGCAGTGCGGGAGGACAGGGGATTTATGGCTACACCTTC
CDR3: CSAGGQGIYGYTF

size: -
J: TRBJ2-3
V: TRBV2
length: 17
D: -
DNA: TGTGCCAGTGTCGATTCGGGGCCGGGGGAGGACACAGATACGCAGTATTTT
CDR3: CASVDSGPGEDTDTQYF

size: once
J: TRBJ2-5
V: TRBV12-3/TRBV12-4
length: 11
D: -
DNA: TGTGCCAGCAGTTTCGGCTACGGGCAGTACTTC
CDR3: CASSFGYGQYF

size: -
J: TRBJ2-5
V: TRBV7-2
length: 13
D: -
DNA: TGTGCTACCGCCGGTTCCCATCGTGAGACCCAGTACTTC
CDR3: CATAGSHRETQYF

size: -
J: TRBJ2-7
V: TRBV7-9
length: 12
D: -
DNA: TGTGCCAGCAGCTTAGCGCTCCACGAGCAGTACTTC
CDR3: CASSLALHEQYF

size: -
J: TRBJ2-6
V: TRBV18
length: 16
D: -
DNA: TGTGCCAGCTCCCTGCGGATGGGGGCTGGGGCCAACGTCCTGACTTTC
CDR3: CASSLRMGAGANVLTF

size: few
J: TRBJ2-2
V: TRBV20-1
length: 12
D: -
DNA: TGCAGTGCCGGTCGGTCCTTAGGGGAGCTGTTTTTT
CDR3: CSAGRSLGELFF

size: few
J: TRBJ2-5
V: TRBV29-1
length: 13
D: TRBD2
DNA: TGCAGCGTTGATGTGGCGGGGGGGAAGACCCAGTACTTC
CDR3: CSVDVAGGKTQYF

size: -
J: TRBJ1-1
V: TRBV6-5
length: 15
D: TRBD1
DNA: TGTGCCAGCAGGCGGACCCGGGACAGGAACACTGAAGCTTTCTTT
CDR3: CASRRTRDRNTEAFF

size: few
J: TRBJ1-2
V: TRBV29-1
length: 14
D: TRBD1
DNA: TGCAGCGTTGGGGGCGGGCAGGGGGCGAGTGGCTACACCTTC
CDR3: CSVGGGQGASGYTF

size: -
J: TRBJ1-4
V: TRBV5-8
length: 14
D: -
DNA: TGTGCCAGCAGCTTGGGACAGCTTAAGGAAAAACTGTTTTTT
CDR3: CASSLGQLKEKLFF

size: -
J: TRBJ2-3
V: TRBV7-2
length: 15
D: -
DNA: TGTGCCAGCAGCCTAGTGATCCTTCGCACAGATACGCAGTATTTT
CDR3: CASSLVILRTDTQYF

size: many
J: TRBJ2-5
V: TRBV9
length: 14
D: -
DNA: TGTGCCAGCAGCGTAGGCAGGGTCGGAGAGACCCAGTACTTC
CDR3: CASSVGRVGETQYF

size: few
J: TRBJ2-4
V: TRBV20-1
length: 14
D: -
DNA: TGCAGTGCTAGAGATCGTCCAGGGGACAACATTCAGTACTTC
CDR3: CSARDRPGDNIQYF

size: -
J: TRBJ2-3
V: TRBV12-3/TRBV12-4
length: 14
D: TRBD2
DNA: TGTGCCAGCAAGACTAGCCCACACACAGATACGCAGTATTTT
CDR3: CASKTSPHTDTQYF

size: -
J: TRBJ1-1
V: TRBV3-1
length: 16
D: -
DNA: TGTGCCAGCAGCCAAGATCCGAACTCTTTGAACACTGAAGCTTTCTTT
CDR3: CASSQDPNSLNTEAFF

size: -
J: TRBJ1-2
V: TRBV20-1
length: 14
D: TRBD1
DNA: TGCAGTGCTACCCAGGGGGGACAGGGCTATGGCTACACCTTC
CDR3: CSATQGGQGYGYTF

size: many
J: TRBJ2-7
V: TRBV7-2
length: 14
D: -
DNA: TGTGCCAGCAGCCATAGCGGAGCCCCCTACGAGCAGTACTTC
CDR3: CASSHSGAPYEQYF

size: few
J: TRBJ2-7
V: TRBV6-1
length: 14
D: -
DNA: TGTGCCAGCAGGGGGGGAATTCAAGGCGACGAGCAGTACTTC
CDR3: CASRGGIQGDEQYF

size: many
J: TRBJ1-6
V: TRBV7-2
length: 14
D: -
DNA: TGTGCCAGCAGTCGGGGGCCTTATAATTCACCCCTCCACTTT
CDR3: CASSRGPYNSPLHF

size: few
J: TRBJ2-7
V: TRBV5-1
length: 16
D: TRBD1
DNA: TGCGCCAGCAGCTTGGAAATCGACAGGGCTTACTACGAGCAGTACTTC
CDR3: CASSLEIDRAYYEQYF

size: few
J: TRBJ2-1
V: TRBV27
length: 17
D: -
DNA: TGTGCCAGCAGTTTTCTGGCAGGGGTGGTCTCCTACAATGAGCAGTTCTTC
CDR3: CASSFLAGVVSYNEQFF

size: few
J: TRBJ2-1
V: TRBV2
length: 16
D: TRBD1
DNA: TGTGCCAGCAGCTCTCAGACAGGGGGTTTATCGAATGAGCAGTTCTTC
CDR3: CASSSQTGGLSNEQFF

size: -
J: TRBJ2-7
V: TRBV5-5
length: 11
D: -
DNA: TGTGCCAGCAGCTTGGCCTGCGAGCAGTACTTC
CDR3: CASSLACEQYF

size: few
J: TRBJ1-4
V: TRBV7-9
length: 15
D: -
DNA: TGTGCCAGCAGCGCTACAGGTTCACCTAATGAAAAACTGTTTTTT
CDR3: CASSATGSPNEKLFF

size: -
J: TRBJ1-1
V: TRBV5-1
length: 12
D: TRBD1
DNA: TGCGCCAGCAGCCTGGAGGGACAGGGTAATTTCTTT
CDR3: CASSLEGQGNFF

size: -
J: TRBJ2-4
V: TRBV15
length: 19
D: TRBD1
DNA: TGTGCCACCAGCAGAGATTTTTCGACAGGGGGAGACTTCAAAAACATTCAGTACTTC
CDR3: CATSRDFSTGGDFKNIQYF

size: few
J: TRBJ2-1
V: TRBV15
length: 17
D: -
DNA: TGTGCCACCAGCACCCGAGCACGGGGGAGGTCCTACAATGAGCAGTTCTTC
CDR3: CATSTRARGRSYNEQFF

size: few
J: TRBJ2-5
V: TRBV3-1
length: 15
D: -
DNA: TGTGCCAGCAGCCAAGATTCGGGGAACCAAGAGACCCAGTACTTC
CDR3: CASSQDSGNQETQYF

size: many
J: TRBJ2-7
V: TRBV20-1
length: 14
D: TRBD2
DNA: TGCAGTGCTTCACGGACTAGCGGGGTGAGCGAGCAGTACTTC
CDR3: CSASRTSGVSEQYF

size: few
J: TRBJ2-3
V: TRBV20-1
length: 15
D: TRBD1
DNA: TGCAGTGCTACGGACAGGGGTTTGAGCACAGATACGCAGTATTTT
CDR3: CSATDRGLSTDTQYF

size: few
J: TRBJ2-7
V: TRBV9
length: 14
D: -
DNA: TGTGCCAGCAGCCCCCAGGTGAATAGCTACGAGCAGTACTTC
CDR3: CASSPQVNSYEQYF

size: few
J: TRBJ2-5
V: TRBV11-2
length: 15
D: TRBD1
DNA: TGTGCCAGCAGCGCATCGGACAGGGGGGGGAGAGACCAGTACTTC
CDR3: CASSASDRGGRDQYF

size: few
J: TRBJ2-5
V: TRBV11-2
length: 15
D: -
DNA: TGTGCCAGCAGCTCTGACGGGGGGCGACGAGAGACCCAGTACTTC
CDR3: CASSSDGGRRETQYF

size: few
J: TRBJ2-1
V: TRBV7-3
length: 15
D: -
DNA: TGTGCCAGCAGCCCACCCGAAAGGGCGATCAATGAGCAGTTCTTC
CDR3: CASSPPERAINEQFF

size: -
J: TRBJ1-5
V: TRBV21-1
length: 15
D: -
DNA: TGTGCCAGCAGCAAGTCCGAGGTGAGCAATCAGCCCCAGCATTTT
CDR3: CASSKSEVSNQPQHF

size: -
J: TRBJ1-1
V: TRBV20-1
length: 12
D: -
DNA: TGCAGTGCTTCCCGCGAGAACACTGAAGCTTTCTTT
CDR3: CSASRENTEAFF

size: few
J: TRBJ2-3
V: TRBV5-1
length: 12
D: -
DNA: TGCGCCAGCAGCTTAGTGGAAGATACGCAGTATTTT
CDR3: CASSLVEDTQYF

size: -
J: TRBJ2-1
V: TRBV7-2
length: 15
D: TRBD2
DNA: TGTGCCAGCACCGCGAGGGCTAGCGGGGGTAATGAGCAGTTCTTC
CDR3: CASTARASGGNEQFF

size: many
J: TRBJ2-7
V: TRBV18
length: 12
D: -
DNA: TGTGCCAGCTCACCGGGGGTCAGCGAGCAGTACTTC
CDR3: CASSPGVSEQYF

size: -
J: TRBJ1-6
V: TRBV4-1
length: 16
D: TRBD1
DNA: TGCGCCAGCAGCCAGCAAACAGGGGTGAGGAATTCACCCCTCCACTTT
CDR3: CASSQQTGVRNSPLHF

size: few
J: TRBJ2-4
V: TRBV6-2/TRBV6-3
length: 18
D: -
DNA: TGTGCCAGCAGTTACCCCTTAACAGGGCTTGAGGACAAAAACATTCAGTACTTC
CDR3: CASSYPLTGLEDKNIQYF

size: -
J: TRBJ2-3
V: TRBV6-2/TRBV6-3
length: 14
D: -
DNA: TGTGCCAGCAGAGCTCTATCATTTCCAGATACGCAGTATTTT
CDR3: CASRALSFPDTQYF

size: many
J: TRBJ2-7
V: TRBV7-9
length: 15
D: TRBD1
DNA: TGTGCCAGCAGCCCCACGGCAGGGACAGGGGGCGAGCAGTACTTC
CDR3: CASSPTAGTGGEQYF